The source of this T cell receptor beta chain is a study of blood T cell repertoires in COVID-19 (dated by TCRdb to the early 2020s). Regarding the study in general: The collaborator samples originated in the United States, Italy and Spain and spanned the acute and convalescent phases of COVID-19. Samples came from the ongoing ImmuneRACE study (first 160 participants) plus 1,254 subjects from 6 global collaborators. The repertoires were released in a freely available public database intended as a resource for research on the immune response to SARS-CoV-2. Sample metadata almost always included a de-identified subject ID, COVID-19 status, age in years and sex. Deeply sampled blood TCRbeta repertoires from subjects exposed to, actively infected with, or recovered from COVID-19 were included in the dataset. Where available, HLA class I and class II types were taken from metadata supplied by the sample provider and were not determined by assay-based typing. The prospective study material was composed of cDNA or gDNA derived from T cells, B-cell-depleted T cells, or PBMCs.

TCRbeta CDR3 regions were amplified from genomic DNA using the immunoSEQ Assay, a bias-controlled multiplex PCR. The authors processed their data as follows. The number of nucleated cells in each sample was estimated from the amplification of reference gene primers within the assay. To quantify the absolute abundance of each unique TCRbeta CDR3 rearrangement, sequence reads were collapsed and filtered. For each sample, productive Simpson clonality was calculated as the square root of Simpson's diversity index over productive rearrangements. In TCRdb, the immuneACCESS table is reduced to in-frame sequences with V and J assigned. These tables do not hold every clone; where another copy was compared, an unresolved V gene accounts for under half, and the others remain unexplained. V, J and clone size are taken as reported in that table, and D and trimming were inferred from the DNA itself. For this sample there are 150,000 to 200,000 clones; roughly 82% appear just once. Jointly, the top ten make up approximately 4.7% of the sample.

On the study overall, not on this receptor specifically: How much clinical and demographic metadata was included differed by source and by participant, and the metadata was provided uncurated.

Remarks on this clone: There is no known antigen for this receptor. No qualities accompany the bases; no much larger clone lies one base away.

The CDR3 spans 15 residues, from the cysteine through the phenylalanine. The CDR3 DNA has 45 bases and is translated from base 1. In the germline V gene (reference sequence), CDR1 corresponds to MNHEY and CDR2 to SMNVEV. Ends trimmed: V by 5 bases, J by 4 bases; bases unmatched to a gene: 5. Participants in the prospective study were enrolled through a virtual design, were aged roughly 18 to 95 years, and lived in roughly 24 United States geographic areas. In the prospective study, participants were assigned to cohorts based on the clinical history participants reported in a screening survey and a study questionnaire. Mobile phlebotomists in the prospective study collected whole blood, serum and a nasopharyngeal or oropharyngeal swab from every participant. Participants in the prospective study had the option to provide additional blood draws and questionnaires over an approximately 2-month period. Before DNA extraction, prospective study blood samples were shipped either frozen or at room temperature.

The V gene is TRBV27 and the J gene is TRBJ2-7, with TRBD2 matching 13 junction bases. The sample was PBMCs or T cells enriched from blood (not recorded which). The sequence derives from a woman in her fifties or sixties with acute COVID-19. The DNA sequence follows: TGTGCCAGCAGTGCAAAGGGACTAGCGGGGTACGAGCAGTACTTC. Its amino acids are CASSAKGLAGYEQYF.